These 5 T cell receptor beta chains were all obtained from the same sample, sequenced in a study of vaccination and CD4 T cells after COVID-19. These TCRs' antigens remain unknown. Noted time point: late sampling 161 to 241 days after vaccination in a few convalescent patients. Treatment meaning: roughly 10-day PBMC culture with coronavirus spike peptide pools or control peptides (ViraFEST assay). Oncomine TCR Beta short-read sequencing was applied to DNA from cultured CD4+ T cells. TCRdb processed the PCR reads anew with MiXCR; each CDR3 protein has one entry. This sample yields 25,000 to 30,000 distinct CDR3 sequences, of which over 30% are seen a single time; around 3.4% belongs to the top ten. The source material was CD4+ T cells from blood, cultured in vitro, sampled about 7 months after SARS-CoV-2 vaccination. The receptors originated from a human donor who had recovered from COVID-19.

This clonotype was seen more than once but under ten times. The V call is TRBV5-1, the J call TRBJ2-7; the D gene is possibly TRBD2 (6 bases). Germline V gene sequence: CDR1 SGHRS, CDR2 YFSETQ. V lost 4 bases, J lost 5 bases, and 19 bases lay in between. This CDR3 spans 15 amino acids. CDR3 nucleotides: TGCGCCAGCAGCGATAGCGGAGGTCGACTTCACGAGCAGTACTTC. Translation gives CASSDSGGRLHEQYF. The full variable domain, completed using reference TRBV5-1 and TRBJ2-7, is KAGVTQTPRYLIKTRGQQVTLSCSPISGHRSVSWYQQTPGQGLQFLFEYFSETQRNKGNFPGRFSGRQFSNSRSEMNVSTLELGDSALYLCASSDSGGRLHEQYFGPGTRLTVT.

This clonotype showed up just once. The chain uses TRBV5-4 and TRBJ2-5; 7 positions match TRBD2. Looked up from germline, CDR1 is SGHNT and CDR2 is YYREEE (reference sequence). The CDR3 is made up of 13 amino acids. The V segment lost 2 bases and the J segment 5 bases; nucleotides outside the gene matches: 3. The CDR3 loop reads CASSFAGAETQYF. CDR3 DNA sequence: TGTGCCAGCAGCTTTGCGGGAGCGGAGACCCAGTACTTC.

The rearrangement joins TRBV6-1 to TRBJ1-5, with 7 bases that match TRBD1. The CDR3 is 16 residues long. J gave up 0 bases and V 5 bases, and 7 bases lay outside the gene matches. Germline V CDR1 and CDR2: MNHNS, SASEGT. As DNA, the CDR3 is TGTGCCAGCAGTCTGAGACAGGGAGATAGCAATCAGCCCCAGCATTTT. As protein: CASSLRQGDSNQPQHF.

This clonotype was found a few times. No DNA is shown, since the ends of the CDR3 on it are uncertain; the CDR3 is the one TCRdb lists. V and J are TRBV7-5 and TRBJ2-3; TRBD1 was called by the table and not checked on the DNA. TRBV7-5 is listed as a pseudogene. Ends included, the CDR3 has 20 residues. This chain's CDR3 is CISVPEAPRPGTGFTDTQYF.

This clonotype was seen more than once but under ten times. The genes are TRBV2 and TRBJ1-5; 8 nucleotides align to TRBD1. The CDR3 consists of 15 residues. Germline V gene lookup returns CDR1 SNHLY and CDR2 FYNNEI. The V gene end was trimmed by 6 bases and the J gene end by 5 bases; junction bases not matched to a gene: 9. CDR3 coding DNA: TGTGCCAGCAGACCAGGACAGGGAGGCTATCAGCCCCAGCATTTT. Translating gives CASRPGQGGYQPQHF. Full variable domain (remainder filled in from reference TRBV2 and TRBJ1-5): EPEVTQTPSHQVTQMGQEVILRCVPISNHLYFYWYRQILGQKVEFLVSFYNNEISEKSEIFDDQFSVERPDGSNFTLKIRSTKLEDSAMYFCASRPGQGGYQPQHFGDGTRLSIL.